A single TCR beta chain is shown here with its context. Its antigen is still unknown. TCRdb re-analysed the 5' RACE reads in MiXCR, keeping a single row per CDR3 protein. In the table there are approximately 150,000 distinct CDR3 sequences, 25% to 35% of which are singletons. These data originate in a study of CD8 T cells in ankylosing spondylitis. Regarding the study as a whole: Disease-linked clones proved CD8+ and comparatively uncommon in peripheral blood.

The receptor's source is a male donor with ankylosing spondylitis. The specimen sequenced was synovial fluid, either unsorted or a sorted T cell fraction (not recorded which).

CDR3 DNA: TGTGCCAGCAGCTTTGAGATAAACACTGAAGCTTTCTTT. It codes for CASSFEINTEAFF. The genes are TRBV5-8 and TRBJ1-1, with D uncertain. CDR1 is SGHTS and CDR2 is YDEGEE in the germline V gene. CDR3 length: 13 residues. V was shortened by 2 bases and J by 2 bases, with 7 bases between the two germline ends.